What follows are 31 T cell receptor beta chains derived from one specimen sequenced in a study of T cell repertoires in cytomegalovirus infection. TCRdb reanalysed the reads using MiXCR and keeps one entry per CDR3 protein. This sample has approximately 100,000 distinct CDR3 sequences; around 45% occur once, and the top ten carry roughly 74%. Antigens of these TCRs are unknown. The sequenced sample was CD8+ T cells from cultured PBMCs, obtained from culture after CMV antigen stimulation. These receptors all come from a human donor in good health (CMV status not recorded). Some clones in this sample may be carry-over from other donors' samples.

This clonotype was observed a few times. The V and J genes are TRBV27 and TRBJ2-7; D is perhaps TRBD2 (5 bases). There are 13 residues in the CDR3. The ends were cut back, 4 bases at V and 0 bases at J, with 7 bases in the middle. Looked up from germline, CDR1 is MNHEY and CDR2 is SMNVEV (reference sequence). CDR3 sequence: CASSSAGSYEQYF. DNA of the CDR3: TGTGCCAGCAGTTCCGCGGGCTCCTACGAGCAGTACTTC.

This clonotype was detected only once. The CDR3 nucleotides are TGTGCCAGCAGCTTCTCCGGGGGCTCTCGCACAGATACGCAGTATTTT. This codes for CASSFSGGSRTDTQYF. V and J are TRBV7-3 and TRBJ2-3; D may match TRBD1 or TRBD2 (6 bases each). Germline V gene data show CDR1 as SGHTA and CDR2 as FQGTGA. The CDR3 contains 16 residues. The V gene lost 3 bases and the J gene lost 1 base, with 14 bases spanning the gap. Variable domain in full (rest from reference TRBV7-3 and TRBJ2-3): GAGVSQTPSNKVTEKGKYVELRCDPISGHTALYWYRQSLGQGPEFLIYFQGTGAADDSGLPNDRFFAVRPEGSVSTLKIQRTERGDSAVYLCASSFSGGSRTDTQYFGPGTRLTVL.

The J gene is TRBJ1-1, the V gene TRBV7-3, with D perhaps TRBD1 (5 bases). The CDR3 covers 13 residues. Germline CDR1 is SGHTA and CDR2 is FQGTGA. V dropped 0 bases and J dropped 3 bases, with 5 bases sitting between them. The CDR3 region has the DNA TGTGCCAGCAGCTTAACCAGGGACACTGAAGCTTTCTTT. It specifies CASSLTRDTEAFF.

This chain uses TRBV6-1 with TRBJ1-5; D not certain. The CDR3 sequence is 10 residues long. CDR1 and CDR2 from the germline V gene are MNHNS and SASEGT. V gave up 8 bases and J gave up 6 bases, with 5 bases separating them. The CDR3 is CASGSQPQHF. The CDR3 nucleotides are TGTGCCAGCGGGAGTCAGCCCCAGCATTTT.

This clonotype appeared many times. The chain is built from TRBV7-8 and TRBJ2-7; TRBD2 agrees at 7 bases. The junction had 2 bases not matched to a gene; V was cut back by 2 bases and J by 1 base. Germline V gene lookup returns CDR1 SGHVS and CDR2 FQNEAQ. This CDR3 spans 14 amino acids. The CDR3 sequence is CASSLRRGSYEQYF. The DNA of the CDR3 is TGTGCCAGCAGCTTAAGGCGGGGGTCCTACGAGCAGTACTTC. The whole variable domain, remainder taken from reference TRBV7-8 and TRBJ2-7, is GAGVSQSPRYKVAKRGQDVALRCDPISGHVSLFWYQQALGQGPEFLTYFQNEAQLDKSGLPSDRFFAERPEGSVSTLKIQRTQQEDSAVYLCASSLRRGSYEQYFGPGTRLTVT.

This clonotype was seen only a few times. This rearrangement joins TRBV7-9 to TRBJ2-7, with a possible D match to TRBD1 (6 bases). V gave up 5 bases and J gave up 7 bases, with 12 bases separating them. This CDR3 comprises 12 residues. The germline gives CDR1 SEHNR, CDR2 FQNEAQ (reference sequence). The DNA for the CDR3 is TGTGCCAGCAGCCCCGAAAGGGGGGAGCAGTACTTC. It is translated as CASSPERGEQYF.

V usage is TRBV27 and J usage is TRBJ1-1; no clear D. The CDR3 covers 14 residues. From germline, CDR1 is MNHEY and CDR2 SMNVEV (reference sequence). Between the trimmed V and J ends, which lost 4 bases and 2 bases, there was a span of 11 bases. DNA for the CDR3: TGTGCCAGCAGTTCCCTGGAAGACAACACTGAAGCTTTCTTT. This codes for CASSSLEDNTEAFF.

The CDR3 nucleotides are TGCAGCGTTGATAGCGGACAGCTAGACTCTGGGGCCAACGTCCTGACTTTC. It translates to CSVDSGQLDSGANVLTF. V is TRBV29-1 and J is TRBJ2-6; D assignment may be TRBD1 or TRBD2 (6 bases each). Germline CDR1 and CDR2: SQVTM and ANQGSEA. V was cut by 3 bases and J by 0 bases, with 15 bases left in between. The CDR3 covers 17 residues. Drawing the rest from reference TRBV29-1 and TRBJ2-6, the complete variable domain is SAVISQKPSRDICQRGTSLTIQCQVDSQVTMMFWYRQQPGQSLTLIATANQGSEATYESGFVIDKFPISRPNLTFSTLTVSNMSPEDSSIYLCSVDSGQLDSGANVLTFGAGSRLTVL.

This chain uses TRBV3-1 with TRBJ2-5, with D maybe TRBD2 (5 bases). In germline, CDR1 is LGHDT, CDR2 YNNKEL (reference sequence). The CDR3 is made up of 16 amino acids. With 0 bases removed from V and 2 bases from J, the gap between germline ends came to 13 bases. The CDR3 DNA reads TGTGCCAGCAGCCAAGATTATTCGGGGATTCAAGAGACCCAGTACTTC. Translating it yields CASSQDYSGIQETQYF.

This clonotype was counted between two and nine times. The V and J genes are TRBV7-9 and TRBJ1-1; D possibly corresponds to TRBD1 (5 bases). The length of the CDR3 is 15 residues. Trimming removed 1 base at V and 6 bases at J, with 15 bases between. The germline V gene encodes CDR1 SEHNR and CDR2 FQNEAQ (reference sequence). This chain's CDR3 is CASSLGVGGLAEAFF. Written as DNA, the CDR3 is TGTGCCAGCAGCTTAGGGGTTGGGGGACTGGCTGAAGCTTTCTTT.

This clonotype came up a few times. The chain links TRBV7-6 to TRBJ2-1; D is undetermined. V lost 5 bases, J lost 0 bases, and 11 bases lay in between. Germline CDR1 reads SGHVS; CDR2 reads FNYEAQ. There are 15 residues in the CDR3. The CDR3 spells CASSPQRRSYNEQFF. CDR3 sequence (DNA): TGTGCCAGCAGCCCACAGAGGCGCTCCTACAATGAGCAGTTCTTC.

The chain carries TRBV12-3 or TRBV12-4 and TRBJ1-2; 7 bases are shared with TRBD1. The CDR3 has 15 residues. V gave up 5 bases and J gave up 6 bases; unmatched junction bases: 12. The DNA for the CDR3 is TGTGCCAGCAGTCCAGGGACAGCTGTAGAGCATGGCTACACCTTC. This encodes CASSPGTAVEHGYTF.

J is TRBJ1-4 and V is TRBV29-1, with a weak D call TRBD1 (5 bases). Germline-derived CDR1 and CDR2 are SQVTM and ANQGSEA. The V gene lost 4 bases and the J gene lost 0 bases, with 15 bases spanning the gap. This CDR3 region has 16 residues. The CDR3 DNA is TGCAGCGTTGTTGGGGGTCTCGGTTCAACTAATGAAAAACTGTTTTTT. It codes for CSVVGGLGSTNEKLFF.

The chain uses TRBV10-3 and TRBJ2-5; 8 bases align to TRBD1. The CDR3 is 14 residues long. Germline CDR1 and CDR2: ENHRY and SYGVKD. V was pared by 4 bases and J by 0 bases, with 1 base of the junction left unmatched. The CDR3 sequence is CAISATGDQETQYF. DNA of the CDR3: TGTGCCATCAGTGCGACAGGGGACCAAGAGACCCAGTACTTC.

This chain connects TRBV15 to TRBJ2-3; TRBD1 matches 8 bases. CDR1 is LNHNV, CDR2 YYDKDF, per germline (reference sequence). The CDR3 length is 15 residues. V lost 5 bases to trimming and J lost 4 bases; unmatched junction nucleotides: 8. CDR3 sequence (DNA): TGTGCCACCAGCGGGGGACAGGACGGCGCAGATACGCAGTATTTT. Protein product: CATSGGQDGADTQYF.

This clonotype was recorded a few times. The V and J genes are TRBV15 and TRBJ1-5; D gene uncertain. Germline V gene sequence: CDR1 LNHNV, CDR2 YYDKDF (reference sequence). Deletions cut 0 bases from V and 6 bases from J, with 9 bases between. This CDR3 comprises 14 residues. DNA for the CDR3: TGTGCCACCAGCAGAGATGCGGGTTCTCAGCCCCAGCATTTT. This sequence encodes CATSRDAGSQPQHF.

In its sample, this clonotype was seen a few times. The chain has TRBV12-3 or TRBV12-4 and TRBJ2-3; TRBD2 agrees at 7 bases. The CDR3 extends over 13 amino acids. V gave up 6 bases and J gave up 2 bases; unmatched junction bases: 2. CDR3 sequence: CASRTSSTDTQYF. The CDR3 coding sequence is TGTGCCAGCAGGACTAGCTCCACAGATACGCAGTATTTT.

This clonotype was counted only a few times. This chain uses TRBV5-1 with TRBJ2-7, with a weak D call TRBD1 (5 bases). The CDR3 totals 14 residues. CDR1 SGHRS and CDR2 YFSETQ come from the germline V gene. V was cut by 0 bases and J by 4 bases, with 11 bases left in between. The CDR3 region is CASSLASGWYEQYF. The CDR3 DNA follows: TGCGCCAGCAGCTTGGCTTCAGGGTGGTACGAGCAGTACTTC.

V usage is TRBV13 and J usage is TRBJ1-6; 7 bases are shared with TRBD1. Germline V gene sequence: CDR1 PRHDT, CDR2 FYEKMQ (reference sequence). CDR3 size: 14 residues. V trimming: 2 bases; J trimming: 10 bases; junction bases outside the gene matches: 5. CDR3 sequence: CASSLRGLNSPLHF. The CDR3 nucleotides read TGTGCCAGCAGCTTAAGGGGGCTCAACTCACCCCTCCACTTT.

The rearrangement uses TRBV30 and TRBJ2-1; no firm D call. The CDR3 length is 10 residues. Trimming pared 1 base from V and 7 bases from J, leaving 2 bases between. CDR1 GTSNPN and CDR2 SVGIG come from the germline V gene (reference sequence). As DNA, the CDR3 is TGTGCCTGGAGTGGGAATGAGCAGTTCTTC. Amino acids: CAWSGNEQFF.

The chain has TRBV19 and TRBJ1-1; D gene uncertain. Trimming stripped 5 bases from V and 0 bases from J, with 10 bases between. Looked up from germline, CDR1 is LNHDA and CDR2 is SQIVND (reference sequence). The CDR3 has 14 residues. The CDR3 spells CASSPTFMNTEAFF. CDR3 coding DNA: TGTGCCAGTAGTCCCACCTTCATGAACACTGAAGCTTTCTTT.

The CDR3: CASSQGDSLYNEQFF. The CDR3 DNA reads as TGTGCCAGCAGCCAAGGGGACTCACTATACAATGAGCAGTTCTTC. The V and J genes are TRBV7-9 and TRBJ2-1; a possible D gene is TRBD2 (6 bases). Germline V gene sequence: CDR1 SEHNR, CDR2 FQNEAQ (reference sequence). Deletions cut 5 bases from V and 4 bases from J, with 15 bases between. CDR3 length: 15 amino acids.

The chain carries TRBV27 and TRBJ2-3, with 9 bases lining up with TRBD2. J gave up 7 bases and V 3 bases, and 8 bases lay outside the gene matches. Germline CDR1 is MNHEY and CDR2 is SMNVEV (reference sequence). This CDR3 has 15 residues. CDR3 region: CASSFGRGGANTQYF. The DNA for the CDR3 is TGTGCCAGCAGTTTCGGGCGGGGGGGCGCAAATACGCAGTATTTT.

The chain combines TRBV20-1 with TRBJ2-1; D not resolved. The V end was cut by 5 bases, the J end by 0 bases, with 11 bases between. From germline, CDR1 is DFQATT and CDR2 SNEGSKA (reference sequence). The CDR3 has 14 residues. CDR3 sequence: CSAPVVNSYNEQFF. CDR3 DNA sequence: TGCAGTGCTCCCGTAGTGAACTCCTACAATGAGCAGTTCTTC.

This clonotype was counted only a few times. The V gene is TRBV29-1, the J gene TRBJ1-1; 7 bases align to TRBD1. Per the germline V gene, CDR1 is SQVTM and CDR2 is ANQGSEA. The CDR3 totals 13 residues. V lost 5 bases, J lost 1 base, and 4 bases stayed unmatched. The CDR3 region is CSVPGQTNTEAFF. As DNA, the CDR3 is TGCAGCGTTCCGGGACAGACGAACACTGAAGCTTTCTTT.

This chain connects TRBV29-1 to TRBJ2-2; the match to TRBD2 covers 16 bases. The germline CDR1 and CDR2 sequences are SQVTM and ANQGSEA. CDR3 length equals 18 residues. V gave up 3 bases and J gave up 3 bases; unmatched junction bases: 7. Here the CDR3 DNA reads TGCAGCGTTGAGAGGGGGACTAGCGGGGGGGCCGACACCGGGGAGCTGTTTTTT. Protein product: CSVERGTSGGADTGELFF.

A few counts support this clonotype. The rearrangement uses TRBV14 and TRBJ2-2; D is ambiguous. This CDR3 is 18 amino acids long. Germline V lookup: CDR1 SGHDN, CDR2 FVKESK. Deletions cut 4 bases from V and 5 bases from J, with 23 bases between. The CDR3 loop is CASSPRWLGTAWTGELFF. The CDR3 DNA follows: TGTGCCAGCAGCCCAAGATGGTTGGGTACTGCCTGGACCGGGGAGCTGTTTTTT.

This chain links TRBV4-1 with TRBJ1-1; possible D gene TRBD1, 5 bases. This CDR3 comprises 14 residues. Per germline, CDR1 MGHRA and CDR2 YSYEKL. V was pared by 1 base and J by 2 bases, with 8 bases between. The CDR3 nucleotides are TGCGCCAGCAGCCAAGGACAGATAAACACTGAAGCTTTCTTT. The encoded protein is CASSQGQINTEAFF.

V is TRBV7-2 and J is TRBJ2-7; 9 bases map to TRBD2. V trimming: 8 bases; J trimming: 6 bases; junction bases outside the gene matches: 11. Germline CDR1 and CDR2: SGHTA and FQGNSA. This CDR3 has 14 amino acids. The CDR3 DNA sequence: TGTGCCAGCCGCCCGGGACTAGCCTCCAGCGAGCAGTACTTC. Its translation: CASRPGLASSEQYF.

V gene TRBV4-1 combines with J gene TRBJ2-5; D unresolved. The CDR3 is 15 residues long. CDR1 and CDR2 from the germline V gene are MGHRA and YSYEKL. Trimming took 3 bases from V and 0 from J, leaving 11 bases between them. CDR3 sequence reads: CASSQGPQYQETQYF. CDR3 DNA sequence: TGCGCCAGCAGCCAGGGTCCCCAGTACCAAGAGACCCAGTACTTC.

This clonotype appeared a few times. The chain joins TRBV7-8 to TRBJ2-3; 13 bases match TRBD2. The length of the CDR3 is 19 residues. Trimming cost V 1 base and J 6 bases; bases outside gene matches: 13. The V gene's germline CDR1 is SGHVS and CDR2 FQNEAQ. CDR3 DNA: TGTGCCAGCAGCTTAGAACCCGGACTAGCGGGGGCGTTCCCGGATACGCAGTATTTT. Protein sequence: CASSLEPGLAGAFPDTQYF.